This TCR beta chain stems from a study of tumor-infiltrating lymphocytes in primary liver carcinoma. Co-extraction yielded RNA and DNA from around 20-30 mg of unsorted bulk tissue. A primer matching the constant region was used to make TCR beta cDNA from 500 to 650 ng of total RNA. Libraries of TCR beta came from three nested multiplex PCR rounds with slightly modified ARM-PCR. The opening two PCR rounds, nine to eleven cycles each, paired TRBV1-TRBV30 forward primers with a C-beta reverse primer. TCRdb itself ran the multiplex PCR reads through MiXCR, one entry per CDR3 protein. Here the sample spans around 70,000 distinct CDR3 sequences, about 72% being singletons. Germline-derived CDR1 and CDR2 are SGHVS and FQNEAQ. This CDR3 spans 15 amino acids. Comments on this clonotype: The germline gene is not matched at one end of the junction; a read error may be the cause.

The J gene is TRBJ2-1, the V gene TRBV7-8; 10 bases align to TRBD2. The specimen was liver tumor tissue from sampling region 4. The subset here: tumor region T4, right-lateral pole. The TCR comes from a man aged 35 to 55 with primary liver carcinoma and hepatitis B virus infection. CDR3 region: CATSLGLADYNEQFF. The CDR3 coding sequence is TGTGCCACCAGCCTAGGACTAGCGGATTACAATGAGCAATTCTTC.